The present TCR beta chain was sequenced within a study of cytomegalovirus exposure and HLA in healthy donors. Overall study findings and caveats: With high specificity and sensitivity, the classifier reportedly diagnosed cytomegalovirus status. Most TCR sequences were rare, but some public TCRs occurred in many donors. Three CMV-associated chains were confirmed in vitro to be specific for CMV antigens.

The data were produced by immunoSEQ multiplex PCR, yet TCRdb's version contains in-frame clones alone and is incomplete. The sample contains under 150,000 clones, around 90% of which appear only once. V shed 5 bases and J 5 bases; nucleotides not matched to a gene: 6. Germline CDR1 reads SGHVS; CDR2 reads FQNEAQ. The CDR3 is 14 residues long. Remarks on this clone: The antigen remains undetermined.

Sequenced material: PBMCs. This sequence originates from a woman under 30 in good health and CMV-seropositive. V is TRBV7-8 and J is TRBJ1-5; 7 bases are shared with TRBD1. The CDR3 loop reads CASSQTGTHQPQHF. The CDR3 nucleotides read TGTGCCAGCAGCCAGACAGGGACTCATCAGCCCCAGCATTTT.